This T cell receptor beta chain was identified in a study of shared clonotypes between healthy human individuals (TCRdb year 2020). In the study overall: Two women and a few men aged 18 to 49 years were included in the cohort. For each donor, three plates each were used for CD4 naive and CD4 memory, two plates were used for CD8 naive, and one plate was used for CD8 memory. To estimate repertoire size and how much clonotypes are shared between individuals, the study performed deep sequencing of blood TCR repertoires from about five healthy adults. To increase sequencing depth and limit assay-specific biases, TCR repertoire library preparation and sequencing were carried out by different laboratories using diverse techniques. Leukapheresis yielded between about 0.9 and 9.5 billion PBMCs per donor.

Points on this clone: Its antigen is currently not known. No base quality values were provided; no much bigger clone lies one nucleotide off.

The CDR3 starts with the cysteine, ends with the phenylalanine, and has 15 residues. Only CDR3 DNA remains: 45 bases, in frame from the first base. V has 5 bases trimmed and J has 5 bases trimmed; junction bases matching no gene number 7. Based on the germline V gene (reference sequence), the CDR1 and CDR2 sequences are LNHDA and SQIVND. Using the deep immunoSEQ assay, multiplex PCR amplified TCR CDR3 regions from genomic DNA. Genomic DNA extracted from each cell subset was distributed evenly over all wells of several immunoSEQ 96-well plates, and each plate served as one replicate. For sorted subsets, 200 to 250 ng genomic DNA, equal to 30,000 or so T cell genomes, was loaded into each replicate PCR. The purified libraries were quantified using a Qubit 3.0 fluorometer, sized with a Bioanalyzer 2100, and then quantified again using the KAPA Library Quantification kit. A separate single-read 150-cycle Illumina NextSeq 550 flow cell was used to sequence each immunoSEQ 96-well plate. The original methods were these. The immunoSEQ output contained only junctional sequences without quality scores, so filtering could not match that applied to full-length reads. Sequences were annotated with PyIR, a Python wrapper for IgBLAST v1.9, and V/J genes and CDR3 were assigned using IMGT germline references. Reads were removed for weak V/J assignments (E-value above 1e-6), missing CDR3, stop codons, out-of-frame junctions, or ambiguous translated residues. V3J clonotypes were defined as sequences sharing an identical inferred V gene, J gene, and CDR3 amino acid sequence. Percentage overlap between repertoires was calculated by dividing the number of shared unique clonotypes by the size of the smaller repertoire. Three approaches were used to assess repertoire richness: RTK rarefaction, the Chao1 estimator, and Recon v2.1 estimates of unobserved clonotypes. Generation probabilities for all TCRbeta clonotypes obtained by the gDNA method from a handful of donors were computed using OLGA. This immuneACCESS table, as held by TCRdb, lists in-frame sequences with V and J called but not all clones. Of the missing ones, under half trace to an unresolved V gene in checked studies; the others have no known cause. That table is the source of V, J and clone size, and D and trimming were worked out from the DNA. The table for this sample lists nearly 600,000 clones; about 95% of them were counted only once. The ten biggest clones cover approximately 0.1% of the sample.

Results and caveats for the whole study, not just this receptor: Rarefaction of sorted-subset datasets indicated incomplete sequencing despite the large sequencing depth. Because the study included only a small number of donors, the genetic and exposure-history diversity represented was limited. Only blood was sampled, and tissue TCR repertoires likely differ from those in blood. Pairwise subsampling led to the expectation that sequencing depth would affect the degree of clonotype sharing among donors. When several donors were compared, the shared fraction of clonotypes was approximately 5% for naive CD4, 3.5% to 4% for naive CD8, more than 2% for memory CD4, and less than 0.45% for memory CD8. Naive subsets generally had larger estimated clonotype richness than memory subsets did. Clonotypes shared by all four sorted-subset donors showed higher generation probabilities than non-shared clonotypes.

For the CD8 naive samples, CD45RO-negative cells were positively selected for CCR7, yielding a CD45RA+CCR7+ population from which TemRA cells were excluded. Healthy HIV-negative adults with no recently reported acute infections or vaccinations were included as donors. All donors were Caucasian adults living in Nashville, Tennessee, USA. Blood was obtained by leukapheresis, after which PBMCs were separated by Ficoll-Histopaque density gradient centrifugation and cryopreserved in liquid nitrogen vapor phase. Analytical flow cytometry was used to check the purity and quantity of every magnetically sorted T cell population. From each sorted fraction, genomic DNA was isolated and quantified by UV absorbance on a Nanodrop 2000c.

This receptor was identified in a young woman in good health. The source material was naive CD8+ T cells sorted from blood. The meaning of the sample's cell subset or site label: CD45RA+CCR7+. The chain was built from TRBV19 and TRBJ2-1, with 9 bases matching TRBD2. The nucleotide sequence reads as follows: TGTGCCAGTAGTCTAAGACTAGCGGCAAACAATGAGCAGTTCTTC. Translated, it gives CASSLRLAANNEQFF.